These 6 T cell receptor beta chains originate from one sample sequenced in a study of vaccination effects on CD4 cells after COVID-19. Having been cultured for 10 days, the cells underwent CD4+ T cell isolation. The repertoire was sequenced with immunoSEQ multiplex PCR; TCRdb's copy has only in-frame clones and lacks some. The table records around 46,000 clones, 50% to 70% of them present only once. Antigens of these TCRs are unknown. The sequenced sample was CD4+ T cells from PBMCs cultured without peptide, obtained before COVID-19 vaccination. The source is a human donor who received a COVID-19 vaccine.

The chain recombines TRBV6-5 with TRBJ1-6, with D perhaps TRBD1 (5 bases). The CDR3 is 14 residues long. The V and J ends lost 6 bases and 11 bases respectively, with 17 bases between them. Germline CDR1 reads MNHEY; CDR2 reads SVGAGI. The CDR3, as DNA: TGTGCCAGCAGGGTTTTGACTCAAGGGGCACCCCTCCACTTT. It is translated as CASRVLTQGAPLHF.

The V gene is TRBV27, the J gene TRBJ1-1; 8 bases match TRBD1. The CDR3 runs 15 residues. V gave up 3 bases and J gave up 0 bases; unmatched junction bases: 3. Per germline, CDR1 MNHEY and CDR2 SMNVEV (reference sequence). The CDR3 region has the DNA TGTGCCAGCAGTTTCCGGACAGGGCTGAACACTGAAGCTTTCTTT. This codes for CASSFRTGLNTEAFF.

The J gene is TRBJ2-7, the V gene TRBV29-1; possibly TRBD2 for D (5 bases). V was pared by 4 bases and J by 3 bases, with 10 bases between. Germline CDR1 is SQVTM and CDR2 is ANQGSEA. This CDR3 has 12 residues. CDR3 coding DNA: TGCAGCGTTGGGCCCGGAGGCTACGAGCAGTACTTC. This encodes CSVGPGGYEQYF.

The chain recombines TRBV12-2 with TRBJ1-1. TRBV12-2 is an annotated pseudogene. This CDR3 spans 11 amino acids. In nucleotides, the CDR3 is TGTGCAAGTCGCTGTCGAGTCGAGGCTTTCTTT. Translated: CASRCRVEAFF.

This chain links TRBV27 with TRBJ2-3, with 9 positions matching TRBD1. Germline values: CDR1 MNHEY, CDR2 SMNVEV (reference sequence). The CDR3 is made up of 15 amino acids. The CDR3 coding sequence is TGTGCTCCTAACCGGGACAGGGTGGTGACAGATACGCAGTATTTT. Translated: CAPNRDRVVTDTQYF.

The chain uses TRBV2 and TRBJ1-2; TRBD1 might be the D (6 bases). CDR1 is SNHLY and CDR2 is FYNNEI in the germline V gene. The CDR3 extends over 12 amino acids. Trimming left V 7 bases short and J 8 bases short, with 14 bases between. The CDR3 protein is CASTGEGGGYTF. The CDR3 DNA reads as TGTGCCAGCACGGGAGAGGGGGGAGGCTACACCTTC.